The rows below give T cell receptor beta chains drawn from one sample of a study of blood T cells in healthy people across ages. Using its own MiXCR run on the 5' RACE reads, TCRdb lists one record per CDR3 protein. The sample holds roughly 2 million distinct CDR3 sequences, roughly 49% seen once. Sequenced: blood. The receptors shown here come from a middle-aged woman in good health. Both conserved end residues are trimmed from each CDR3.

j_gene: TRBJ2-7; v_gene: TRBV20-1; CDR3aa: SARDLGGSGYEQY
j_gene: TRBJ2-3; v_gene: TRBV29-1; CDR3aa: SVDGTGLTDTQY
j_gene: TRBJ1-5; v_gene: TRBV6-5; CDR3aa: ASSYGQGSNQPQH
j_gene: TRBJ2-1; v_gene: TRBV20-1; CDR3aa: SARDPTRAGYNEQF
j_gene: TRBJ2-3; v_gene: TRBV20-1; CDR3aa: SAREGMAGGRTDTQY
j_gene: TRBJ1-5; v_gene: TRBV20-1; CDR3aa: SARSGNQPQH
j_gene: TRBJ2-1; v_gene: TRBV6-1; CDR3aa: ASSETPGQGVNEQF
j_gene: TRBJ2-3; v_gene: TRBV27; CDR3aa: ASNTYSGGSTDTQY
j_gene: TRBJ2-1; v_gene: TRBV5-1; CDR3aa: ASSPETGRNEQF
j_gene: TRBJ2-1; v_gene: TRBV7-9; CDR3aa: ASSSAGGVSYNEQF
j_gene: -; v_gene: TRBV20-1; CDR3aa: SAQVAGGTNEQY
j_gene: TRBJ1-2; v_gene: TRBV11-1; CDR3aa: ASSLAGTENQGYT
j_gene: TRBJ2-3; v_gene: TRBV20-1; CDR3aa: SARNSGGGADAQY
j_gene: TRBJ1-1; v_gene: TRBV2; CDR3aa: ASPRSQWAF
j_gene: TRBJ1-2; v_gene: TRBV12-3/TRBV12-4; CDR3aa: ASSLSPGDPNYGYT
j_gene: TRBJ2-3; v_gene: TRBV9; CDR3aa: ASSVLGGPTDTQY
j_gene: TRBJ1-4; v_gene: TRBV13; CDR3aa: ASKAGTNEKLF
j_gene: TRBJ2-3; v_gene: TRBV7-8; CDR3aa: ASSLDSRGADTQY
j_gene: TRBJ2-4; v_gene: TRBV6-1; CDR3aa: ASSSRQGGNIQY
j_gene: TRBJ1-2; v_gene: TRBV2; CDR3aa: ASSVLQGGYT
j_gene: TRBJ2-6; v_gene: TRBV9; CDR3aa: ASSVPRAGANVLT
j_gene: TRBJ2-5; v_gene: TRBV5-1; CDR3aa: ASSSGQGVSEQY
j_gene: TRBJ2-3; v_gene: TRBV20-1; CDR3aa: SATSGGARDTQY
j_gene: TRBJ2-5; v_gene: TRBV24-1; CDR3aa: ATSDLLVAGGNEQY
j_gene: TRBJ1-5; v_gene: TRBV24-1; CDR3aa: ATSDAGQSNQPQH
j_gene: TRBJ2-7; v_gene: TRBV5-1; CDR3aa: ASSPRQGDTYEQY
j_gene: TRBJ1-5; v_gene: TRBV7-3; CDR3aa: ASSQDGYQPQH
j_gene: TRBJ2-7; v_gene: TRBV15; CDR3aa: ATSRRDTYEQY
j_gene: TRBJ2-3; v_gene: TRBV7-9; CDR3aa: ASSLVTGDTQY
j_gene: TRBJ1-4; v_gene: TRBV5-5; CDR3aa: ASSLGHREEKLF
j_gene: TRBJ2-1; v_gene: TRBV20-1; CDR3aa: SATTSGYNEQF
j_gene: TRBJ2-5; v_gene: TRBV7-9; CDR3aa: ASSPPGLAYETQY
j_gene: TRBJ1-4; v_gene: TRBV27; CDR3aa: ASSTWTSGNEKLF
j_gene: TRBJ1-2; v_gene: TRBV5-5; CDR3aa: ASSLGTPGYNYGYT
j_gene: TRBJ1-2; v_gene: TRBV4-1; CDR3aa: ASSQIGEEDGYT
j_gene: TRBJ2-5; v_gene: TRBV20-1; CDR3aa: SASPGRQGTQY
j_gene: TRBJ1-5; v_gene: TRBV3-1; CDR3aa: ASSVSISNQPQH
j_gene: TRBJ2-3; v_gene: TRBV6-2/TRBV6-3; CDR3aa: ASRAAKGFADTQY
j_gene: TRBJ2-1; v_gene: TRBV7-2; CDR3aa: ASSLNNVGRNEQF
j_gene: TRBJ1-5; v_gene: TRBV20-1; CDR3aa: SAQTPPGPQH
j_gene: -; v_gene: TRBV29-1; CDR3aa: SGRTGGSSYNEQY
j_gene: TRBJ2-5; v_gene: TRBV6-6; CDR3aa: ASNPNEGGETQY
j_gene: TRBJ2-3; v_gene: TRBV2; CDR3aa: ASLGLDTDTQY
j_gene: TRBJ2-1; v_gene: TRBV4-2; CDR3aa: ASSSTRGYNEQF
j_gene: TRBJ1-4; v_gene: TRBV7-2; CDR3aa: ASSFGGNEKLF
j_gene: TRBJ2-7; v_gene: TRBV27; CDR3aa: VSSSTGLSYEQY
j_gene: TRBJ1-2; v_gene: TRBV28; CDR3aa: ASWSTGIYGYT
j_gene: TRBJ1-1; v_gene: TRBV2; CDR3aa: ASCTVGTGNTEAF
j_gene: TRBJ2-1; v_gene: TRBV20-1; CDR3aa: SARASGGAFYNEQF